A selection of T cell receptor beta chains follows, all from one sample in a study of regulatory T cells in long-lasting Graves disease. TCRdb called the multiplex PCR reads again in MiXCR, with one record for every CDR3 protein. This sample has 400,000 to 550,000 distinct CDR3 sequences, with 16% found just once. These same data were also listed under a study on T cells in Graves' hyperthyroidism and ophthalmopathy.

Specimen: peripheral blood mononuclear cells (PBMCs), collected at new diagnosis, from a patient treated with antithyroid drugs. The receptors were sampled from a woman in her 30s with Graves disease. Each CDR3 is given without its conserved first and last residue.

TRBV28	ASSLLLARGYYNEQF
TRBV19	ASTPGTANTGELF
TRBV27	ASSLNGPSYEQY
TRBV3-1	ASSPSGRMNEQF
TRBV7-9	ASSLDSDGYT
TRBV4-1	ASSQVMGLGAYNEQF
TRBV12-3/TRBV12-4	ASSWGRRVAEAF
TRBV9	ASSPSTAYEQY
TRBV2	ASSGDPNQPQH
TRBV28	ASSLFDSRYEAF
TRBV29-1	SVAPGLAEPLD
TRBV27	ASSPLRGQMNTEAF
TRBV28	ASSLSDLVDTQY
TRBV20-1	SARDQRDPTYEQF
TRBV7-8	ASSLKAPLYEQY
TRBV7-3	ASSPMGGGPTDTQY
TRBV18	AGRKGKANTGELF
TRBV25-1	ASSEATSRGGETQY
TRBV5-1	ASSHEKGADYGYT
TRBV20-1	SARGGINQPQH
TRBV25-1	ASSGTSGRAQYNEQF
TRBV24-1	ATSDTSTGTGSYGYT
TRBV29-1	SVDGVSGSEADTQY
TRBV6-9	ASSCGGSPTDTQY
TRBV18	ASSPDSNQPQH
TRBV2	ASSPTTSGRFEQF
TRBV7-2	ASTPELGRAPEQY